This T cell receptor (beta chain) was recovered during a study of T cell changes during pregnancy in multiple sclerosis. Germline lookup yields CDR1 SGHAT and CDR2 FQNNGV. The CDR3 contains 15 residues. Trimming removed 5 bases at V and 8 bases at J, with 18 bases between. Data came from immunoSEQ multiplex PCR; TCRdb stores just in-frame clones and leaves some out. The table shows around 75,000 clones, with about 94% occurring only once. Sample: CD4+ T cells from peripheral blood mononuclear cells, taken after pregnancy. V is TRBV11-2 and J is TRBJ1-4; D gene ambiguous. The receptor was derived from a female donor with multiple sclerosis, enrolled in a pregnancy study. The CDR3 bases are TGTGCCAGCAGCCCCCTAACTGGTCCGAAGGAAAAACTGTTTTTT. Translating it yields CASSPLTGPKEKLFF.